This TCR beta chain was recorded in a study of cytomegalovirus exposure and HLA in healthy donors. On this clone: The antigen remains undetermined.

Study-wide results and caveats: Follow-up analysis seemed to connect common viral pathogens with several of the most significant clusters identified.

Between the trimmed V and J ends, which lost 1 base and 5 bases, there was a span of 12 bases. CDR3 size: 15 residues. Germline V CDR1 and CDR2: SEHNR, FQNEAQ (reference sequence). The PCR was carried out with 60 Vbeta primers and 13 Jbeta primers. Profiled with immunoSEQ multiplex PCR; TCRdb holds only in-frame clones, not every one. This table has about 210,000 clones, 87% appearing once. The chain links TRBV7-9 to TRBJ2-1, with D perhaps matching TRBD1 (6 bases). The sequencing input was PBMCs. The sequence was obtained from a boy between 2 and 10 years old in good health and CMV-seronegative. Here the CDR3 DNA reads TGTGCCAGCAGCTTAGGGCCAGGGGCTGACAATGAGCAGTTCTTC. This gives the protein CASSLGPGADNEQFF.